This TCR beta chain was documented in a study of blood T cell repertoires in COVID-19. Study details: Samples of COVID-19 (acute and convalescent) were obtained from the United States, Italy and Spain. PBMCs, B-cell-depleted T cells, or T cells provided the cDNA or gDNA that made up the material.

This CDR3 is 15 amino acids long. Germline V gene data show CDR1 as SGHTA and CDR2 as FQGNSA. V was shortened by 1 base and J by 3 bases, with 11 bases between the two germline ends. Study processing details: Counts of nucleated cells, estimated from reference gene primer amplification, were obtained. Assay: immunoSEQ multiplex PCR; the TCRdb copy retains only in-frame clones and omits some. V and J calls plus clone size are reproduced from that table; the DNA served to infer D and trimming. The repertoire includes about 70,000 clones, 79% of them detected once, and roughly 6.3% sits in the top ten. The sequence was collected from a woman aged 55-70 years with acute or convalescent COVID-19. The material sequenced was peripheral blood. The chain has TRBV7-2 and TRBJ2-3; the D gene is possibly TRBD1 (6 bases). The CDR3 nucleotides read TGTGCCAGCAGCTTAGAAGCCAGGGGTACAGATACGCAGTATTTT. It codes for CASSLEARGTDTQYF.